These T cell receptor beta chains were read from a single sample in a study of control samples from healthy donors and cancer patients. Data came from immunoSEQ multiplex PCR; TCRdb stores just in-frame clones and leaves some out. The sample includes some 190,000 clones. Input material: blood. The source of these receptors is a woman aged 25 to 39 in good health. CDR3s include the opening cysteine and the closing phenylalanine or tryptophan. The D gene is left open where the match is weak.

J gene: TRBJ1-3
D gene: TRBD1
V gene: TRBV4-1
CDR3 DNA: TGCGCCAGCAGCGGAACAGGGGTCTCTGGAAACACCATATATTTT
CDR3 protein: CASSGTGVSGNTIYF

J gene: TRBJ1-5
D gene: TRBD1
V gene: TRBV28
CDR3 DNA: TGTGCCAGCAAAGGACAGGGCGGGGGCAATCAGCCCCAGCATTTT
CDR3 protein: CASKGQGGGNQPQHF

J gene: TRBJ1-3
D gene: TRBD1
V gene: TRBV28
CDR3 DNA: TGTGCCAGCAGTACAGGGGGCACTGGAAACACCATATATTTT
CDR3 protein: CASSTGGTGNTIYF

J gene: TRBJ1-4
D gene: .
V gene: TRBV27
CDR3 DNA: TGTGCCAGCAGTTCCCCTGGGACACCCTTTGGAGGAAAACTGTTTTTT
CDR3 protein: CASSSPGTPFGGKLFF

J gene: TRBJ2-7
D gene: .
V gene: TRBV7-2
CDR3 DNA: TGTGCCAGCAGCTTATGGGGCGGCGAGCAGTACTTC
CDR3 protein: CASSLWGGEQYF

J gene: TRBJ1-6
D gene: .
V gene: TRBV23-1
CDR3 DNA: TGCGCCAGCAGTCAATTGGGCACAAATTTCCCCAGCTCCTATAATTCACCCCTCCACTTT
CDR3 protein: CASSQLGTNFPSSYNSPLHF

J gene: TRBJ2-7
D gene: TRBD1
V gene: TRBV28
CDR3 DNA: TGTGCCAGCAGACCGACAGGGGGTCCCTCCGAGCAGTACTTC
CDR3 protein: CASRPTGGPSEQYF

J gene: TRBJ2-3
D gene: TRBD1
V gene: TRBV28
CDR3 DNA: TGTGCCAGCAGTTTAGCCGGGACAGGGAGCACAGATACGCAGTATTTT
CDR3 protein: CASSLAGTGSTDTQYF

J gene: TRBJ2-7
D gene: .
V gene: TRBV7-8
CDR3 DNA: TGTGCCAGCGGATCAGGAGTCTCCTACGAGCAGTACTTC
CDR3 protein: CASGSGVSYEQYF

J gene: TRBJ2-3
D gene: .
V gene: TRBV11-2
CDR3 DNA: TGTGCCAGCAGCTTAGAGGTTGCAGATACGCAGTATTTT
CDR3 protein: CASSLEVADTQYF

J gene: TRBJ2-1
D gene: .
V gene: TRBV3-1/TRBV3-2
CDR3 DNA: TGTGCCAGCAGCCATATAACAGGGTACCTCTACAATGAGCAGTTCTTC
CDR3 protein: CASSHITGYLYNEQFF

J gene: TRBJ1-2
D gene: .
V gene: TRBV11-2
CDR3 DNA: TGTGCCAGCAGCTTAGTCCCCCGGGACCGACGGTCTAACTATGGCTACACCTTC
CDR3 protein: CASSLVPRDRRSNYGYTF

J gene: TRBJ1-3
D gene: .
V gene: TRBV18
CDR3 DNA: TGTGCCAGCTCACCGCCTGTCGAAGGAGCTGGAAACACCATATATTTT
CDR3 protein: CASSPPVEGAGNTIYF

J gene: TRBJ1-6
D gene: .
V gene: TRBV6-1
CDR3 DNA: TGTGCCAGCAGTGACAGGGGCTACAATTCACCCCTCCACTTT
CDR3 protein: CASSDRGYNSPLHF

J gene: TRBJ2-7
D gene: .
V gene: TRBV21-1
CDR3 DNA: TGTGCCAGCAGCAAAGGACGGACAGGGTCTCGCTACGAGCAGTACTTC
CDR3 protein: CASSKGRTGSRYEQYF

J gene: TRBJ1-2
D gene: TRBD1
V gene: TRBV5-1
CDR3 DNA: TGCGCCAGCAGCCTGGACAGGGGAGGGCGAGGCTACACCTTC
CDR3 protein: CASSLDRGGRGYTF

J gene: TRBJ1-1
D gene: .
V gene: TRBV10-1
CDR3 DNA: TGCGCCAGCAGTGAGTCGACAGCGAACACTGAAGCTTTCTTT
CDR3 protein: CASSESTANTEAFF

J gene: TRBJ2-1
D gene: .
V gene: TRBV19
CDR3 DNA: TGTGCCAGTAGTGAGACTAGCTCCTACAATGAGCAGTTCTTC
CDR3 protein: CASSETSSYNEQFF

J gene: TRBJ1-5
D gene: .
V gene: TRBV7-8
CDR3 DNA: TGTGCCAGCAGCTTAGCGGGCGTGGGTCAGCCCCAGCATTTT
CDR3 protein: CASSLAGVGQPQHF

J gene: TRBJ2-7
D gene: .
V gene: TRBV4-2
CDR3 DNA: TGTGCCACCGGAGAAGACAGTTGGGCCTACGAGCAGTACTTC
CDR3 protein: CATGEDSWAYEQYF

J gene: TRBJ2-7
D gene: .
V gene: TRBV10-1
CDR3 DNA: TGCGCCAGCACCCTACAGGGAGGGGGTAGCGAGCAGTACTTC
CDR3 protein: CASTLQGGGSEQYF

J gene: TRBJ1-2
D gene: .
V gene: TRBV6-1
CDR3 DNA: TGTGCCAGCAGTGAACGAACAGGGCCCTCGCGACATAACTATGGCTACACCTTC
CDR3 protein: CASSERTGPSRHNYGYTF

J gene: TRBJ2-3
D gene: .
V gene: TRBV7-2
CDR3 DNA: TGTGCCAGCAGTTATAAGCGGGGCACAGATACGCAGTATTTT
CDR3 protein: CASSYKRGTDTQYF

J gene: TRBJ2-7
D gene: TRBD2
V gene: TRBV4-3
CDR3 DNA: TGCGCCAGCAGCCAATTTGGGGGGGGCTACGAGCAGTACTTC
CDR3 protein: CASSQFGGGYEQYF

J gene: TRBJ1-2
D gene: .
V gene: TRBV7-9
CDR3 DNA: TGTGCCAGCAGCTTAGGAAAAGTGGTCGGGGACGGCTACACCTTC
CDR3 protein: CASSLGKVVGDGYTF

J gene: TRBJ1-4
D gene: .
V gene: TRBV28
CDR3 DNA: TGTGCCAGCAGTAAAGGGGGTTCTAATGAAAAACTGTTTTTT
CDR3 protein: CASSKGGSNEKLFF

J gene: TRBJ2-5
D gene: TRBD1
V gene: TRBV5-1
CDR3 DNA: TGCGCCAGCAAGTACAGGGGCCAAGAGACCCAGTACTTC
CDR3 protein: CASKYRGQETQYF

J gene: TRBJ2-5
D gene: TRBD1
V gene: TRBV5-1
CDR3 DNA: TGCGCCAGCAGCTTGGCTCGGACAGGGGCGTTATGGGTCCAAGAGACCCAGTACTTC
CDR3 protein: CASSLARTGALWVQETQYF

J gene: TRBJ1-1
D gene: .
V gene: TRBV25-1
CDR3 DNA: TGTGCCAGCAGTGGAGTGGCGGCAGGGAGGATGAACACTGAAGCTTTCTTT
CDR3 protein: CASSGVAAGRMNTEAFF

J gene: TRBJ1-1
D gene: .
V gene: TRBV19
CDR3 DNA: TGTGCCAGTAGTAGACAGCACATGAACACTGAAGCTTTCTTT
CDR3 protein: CASSRQHMNTEAFF

J gene: TRBJ1-2
D gene: .
V gene: TRBV27
CDR3 DNA: TGTGCCAGCAGTTCCACAGGCTATGGCTACACCTTC
CDR3 protein: CASSSTGYGYTF

J gene: TRBJ1-2
D gene: .
V gene: TRBV19
CDR3 DNA: TGTGCCAGTAGTAATTCAGGCAGGGGCGGTGATGGCTACACCTTC
CDR3 protein: CASSNSGRGGDGYTF

J gene: TRBJ1-2
D gene: TRBD1
V gene: TRBV27
CDR3 DNA: TGTGCCAGCAGTTCTCCCCGGGACAGGGGAGGCTACACCTTC
CDR3 protein: CASSSPRDRGGYTF

J gene: TRBJ1-6
D gene: .
V gene: TRBV5-6
CDR3 DNA: TGTGCCAGCAGACTCGGGGGCCTCTCCTATAATTCACCCCTCCACTTT
CDR3 protein: CASRLGGLSYNSPLHF

J gene: TRBJ2-7
D gene: TRBD1
V gene: TRBV5-1
CDR3 DNA: TGCGCCAGCAGCCCAGGGACAGTAGAAAGCTACGAGCAGTACTTC
CDR3 protein: CASSPGTVESYEQYF

J gene: TRBJ1-1
D gene: .
V gene: TRBV5-5
CDR3 DNA: TGTGCCAGCAGATCCGGAGGCCGGAACACTGAAGCTTTCTTT
CDR3 protein: CASRSGGRNTEAFF

J gene: TRBJ1-5
D gene: .
V gene: TRBV6-1
CDR3 DNA: TGTGCCAGCAGTGAGGGATTGTGGAATCAGCCCCAGCATTTT
CDR3 protein: CASSEGLWNQPQHF

J gene: TRBJ2-7
D gene: TRBD1
V gene: TRBV6-6
CDR3 DNA: TGTGCCAGCAGTCCTAGGGCCCCTTTGGGACAGTTCTACGAGCAGTACTTC
CDR3 protein: CASSPRAPLGQFYEQYF

J gene: TRBJ1-2
D gene: .
V gene: TRBV28
CDR3 DNA: TGTGCCAGCACCCTTGGGCGGATTGGCTACACCTTC
CDR3 protein: CASTLGRIGYTF

J gene: TRBJ1-2
D gene: .
V gene: TRBV18
CDR3 DNA: TGTGCCAGCTCGGTTCCCCCGAACGGCAATGGCTACACCTTC
CDR3 protein: CASSVPPNGNGYTF

J gene: TRBJ2-5
D gene: .
V gene: TRBV5-6
CDR3 DNA: TGTGCCAGCAGCTTTCCCCCATTCCAGACCCAGTACTTC
CDR3 protein: CASSFPPFQTQYF

J gene: TRBJ1-1
D gene: TRBD1
V gene: TRBV7-9
CDR3 DNA: TGTGCCAGCAGCCCCCGGACAGGGAGAGGGAACACTGAAGCTTTCTTT
CDR3 protein: CASSPRTGRGNTEAFF

J gene: TRBJ1-6
D gene: .
V gene: TRBV3-1/TRBV3-2
CDR3 DNA: TGTGCCAGCAGCCTTAGCCGTGACAGAATCAATTCACCCCTCCACTTT
CDR3 protein: CASSLSRDRINSPLHF

J gene: TRBJ2-7
D gene: .
V gene: TRBV21-1
CDR3 DNA: TGTGCCAGCTCCCCCTACACAGGGGCCCTATACGAGCAGTACTTC
CDR3 protein: CASSPYTGALYEQYF

J gene: TRBJ2-7
D gene: .
V gene: TRBV6-5
CDR3 DNA: TGTGCCAGCAGTTACGGGATGGCGGTGTACGAGCAGTACTTC
CDR3 protein: CASSYGMAVYEQYF